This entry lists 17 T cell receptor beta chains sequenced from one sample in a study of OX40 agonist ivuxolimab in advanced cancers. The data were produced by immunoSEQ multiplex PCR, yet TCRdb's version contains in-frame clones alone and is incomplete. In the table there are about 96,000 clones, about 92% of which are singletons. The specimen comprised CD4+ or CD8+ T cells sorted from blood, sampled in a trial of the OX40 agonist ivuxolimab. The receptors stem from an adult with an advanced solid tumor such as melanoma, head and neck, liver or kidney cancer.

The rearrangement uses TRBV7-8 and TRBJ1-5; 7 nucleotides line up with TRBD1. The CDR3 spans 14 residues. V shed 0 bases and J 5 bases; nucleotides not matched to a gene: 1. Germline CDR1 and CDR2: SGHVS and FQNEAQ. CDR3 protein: CASSLADRDQPQHF. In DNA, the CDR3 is TGTGCCAGCAGCTTAGCCGACAGGGATCAGCCCCAGCATTTT.

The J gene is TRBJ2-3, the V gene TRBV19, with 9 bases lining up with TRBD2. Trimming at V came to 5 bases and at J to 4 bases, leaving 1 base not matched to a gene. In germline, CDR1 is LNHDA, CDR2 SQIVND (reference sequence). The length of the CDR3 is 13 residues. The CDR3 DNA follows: TGTGCCAGTAGTTTAGCGGGAGCAGATACGCAGTATTTT. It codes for CASSLAGADTQYF. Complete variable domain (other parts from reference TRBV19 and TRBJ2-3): DGGITQSPKYLFRKEGQNVTLSCEQNLNHDAMYWYRQDPGQGLRLIYYSQIVNDFQKGDIAEGYSVSREKKESFPLTVTSAQKNPTAFYLCASSLAGADTQYFGPGTRLTVL.

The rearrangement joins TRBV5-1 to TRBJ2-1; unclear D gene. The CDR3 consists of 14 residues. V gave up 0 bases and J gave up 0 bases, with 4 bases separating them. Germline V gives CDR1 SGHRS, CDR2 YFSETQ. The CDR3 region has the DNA TGCGCCAGCAGCTTGGCCGGCTCCTACAATGAGCAGTTCTTC. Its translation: CASSLAGSYNEQFF.

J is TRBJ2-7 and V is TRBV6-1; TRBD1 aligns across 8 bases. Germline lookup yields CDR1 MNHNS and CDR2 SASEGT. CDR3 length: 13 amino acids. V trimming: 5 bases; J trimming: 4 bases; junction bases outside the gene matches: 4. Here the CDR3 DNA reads TGTGCCAGCAGTTTGGACAGGGTATACGAGCAGTACTTC. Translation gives CASSLDRVYEQYF.

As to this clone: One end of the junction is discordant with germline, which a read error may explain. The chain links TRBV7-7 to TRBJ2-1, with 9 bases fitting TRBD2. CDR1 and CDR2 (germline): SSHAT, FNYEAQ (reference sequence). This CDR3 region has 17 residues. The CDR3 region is CASSRAPLGGRVNEQFF. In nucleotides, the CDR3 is TGTGCTAGCAGCCGGGCCCCCCTGGGCGGGAGGGTGAATGAGCAGTTCTTC.

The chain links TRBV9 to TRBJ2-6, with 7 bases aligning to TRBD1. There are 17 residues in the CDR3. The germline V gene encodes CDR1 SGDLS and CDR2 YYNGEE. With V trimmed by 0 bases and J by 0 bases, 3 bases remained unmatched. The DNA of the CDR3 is TGTGCCAGCAGCGTAGGGGACAGCTCCTCTGGGGCCAACGTCCTGACTTTC. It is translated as CASSVGDSSSGANVLTF.

The CDR3 region is CASSQVGTGFYEKLFF. CDR3 sequence (DNA): TGTGCCAGCAGCCAAGTAGGGACAGGGTTCTATGAAAAACTGTTTTTT. The chain links TRBV4-2 to TRBJ1-4; 9 nucleotides match TRBD1. Germline loops: CDR1 LGHNA, CDR2 YNFKEQ. This CDR3 comprises 16 residues. The trim removed 1 base at V and 6 bases at J, leaving 6 bases unmatched.

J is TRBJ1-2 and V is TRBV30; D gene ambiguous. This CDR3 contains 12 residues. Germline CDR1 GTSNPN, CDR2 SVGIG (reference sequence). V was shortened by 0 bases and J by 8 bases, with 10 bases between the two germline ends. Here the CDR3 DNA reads TGTGCCTGGAGTGTCATAGGGTTGGGCTACACCTTC. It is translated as CAWSVIGLGYTF.

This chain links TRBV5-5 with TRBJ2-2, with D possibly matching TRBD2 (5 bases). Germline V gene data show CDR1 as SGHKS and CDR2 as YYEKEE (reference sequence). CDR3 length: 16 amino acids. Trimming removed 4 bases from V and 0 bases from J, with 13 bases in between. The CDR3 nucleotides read TGTGCCAGCAGCCCCGAGTCGGGGACGAACACCGGGGAGCTGTTTTTT. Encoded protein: CASSPESGTNTGELFF.

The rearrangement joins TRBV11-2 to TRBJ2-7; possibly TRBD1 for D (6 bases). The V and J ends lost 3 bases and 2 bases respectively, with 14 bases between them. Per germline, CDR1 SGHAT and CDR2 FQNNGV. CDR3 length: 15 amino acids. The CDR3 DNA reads TGTGCCAGCAGCTTCACGACGGACAGAACCTACGAGCAGTACTTC. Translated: CASSFTTDRTYEQYF.

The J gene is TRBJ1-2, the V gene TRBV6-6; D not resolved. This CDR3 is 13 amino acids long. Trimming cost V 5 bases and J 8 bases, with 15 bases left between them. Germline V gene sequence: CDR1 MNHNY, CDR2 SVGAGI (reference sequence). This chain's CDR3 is CASSTPEGQGYTF. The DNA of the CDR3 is TGTGCCAGCAGTACTCCCGAGGGTCAGGGCTACACCTTC.

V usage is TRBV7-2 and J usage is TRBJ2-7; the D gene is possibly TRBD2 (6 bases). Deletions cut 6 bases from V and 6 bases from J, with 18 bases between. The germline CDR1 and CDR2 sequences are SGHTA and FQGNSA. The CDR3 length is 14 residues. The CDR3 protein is CASSRSGTYFEQYF. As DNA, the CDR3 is TGTGCCAGCAGTCGTTCCGGGACTTACTTCGAGCAGTACTTC.

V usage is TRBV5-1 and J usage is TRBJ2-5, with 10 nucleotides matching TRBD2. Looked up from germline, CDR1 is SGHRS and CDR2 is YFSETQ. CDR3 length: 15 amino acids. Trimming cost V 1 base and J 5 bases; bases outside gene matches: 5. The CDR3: CASSLRSSGSETQYF. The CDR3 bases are TGCGCCAGCAGCTTGCGGTCTAGCGGGAGTGAGACCCAGTACTTC.

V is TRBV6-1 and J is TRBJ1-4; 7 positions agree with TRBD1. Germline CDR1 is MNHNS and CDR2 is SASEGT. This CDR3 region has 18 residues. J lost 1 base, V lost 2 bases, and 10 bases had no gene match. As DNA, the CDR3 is TGTGCCAGCAGTGAAACGTCATCCCAGGGGGGAACTAATGAAAAACTGTTTTTT. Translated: CASSETSSQGGTNEKLFF.

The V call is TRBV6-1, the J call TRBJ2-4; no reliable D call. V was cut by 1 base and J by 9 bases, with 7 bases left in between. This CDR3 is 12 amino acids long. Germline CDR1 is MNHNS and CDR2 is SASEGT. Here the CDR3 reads CASSEVASIQYF. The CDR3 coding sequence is TGTGCCAGCAGTGAAGTCGCTAGCATTCAGTACTTC.

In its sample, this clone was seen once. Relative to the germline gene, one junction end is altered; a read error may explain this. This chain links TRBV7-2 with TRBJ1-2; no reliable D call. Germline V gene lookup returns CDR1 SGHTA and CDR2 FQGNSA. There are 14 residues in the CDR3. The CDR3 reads CASSVARGGYGYTF. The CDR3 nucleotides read TGTGCCAGCAGCGTAGCGAGAGGTGGCTATGGCTACACCTTC.

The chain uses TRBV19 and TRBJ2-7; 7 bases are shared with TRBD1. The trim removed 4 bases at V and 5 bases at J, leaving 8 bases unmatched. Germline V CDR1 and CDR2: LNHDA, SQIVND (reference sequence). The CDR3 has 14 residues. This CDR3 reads CASSTTLTGHEQYF. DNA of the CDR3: TGTGCCAGTAGTACTACCCTGACAGGGCACGAGCAGTACTTC.